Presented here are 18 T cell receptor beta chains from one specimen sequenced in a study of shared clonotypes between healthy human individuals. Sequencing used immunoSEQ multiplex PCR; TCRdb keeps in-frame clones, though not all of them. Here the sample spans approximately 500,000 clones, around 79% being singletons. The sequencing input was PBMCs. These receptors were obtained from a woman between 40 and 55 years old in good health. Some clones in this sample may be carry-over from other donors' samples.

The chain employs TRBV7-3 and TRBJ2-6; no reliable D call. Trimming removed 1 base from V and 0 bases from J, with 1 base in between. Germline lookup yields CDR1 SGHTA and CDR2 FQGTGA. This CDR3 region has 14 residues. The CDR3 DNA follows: TGTGCCAGCAGCTTAAACTCTGGGGCCAACGTCCTGACTTTC. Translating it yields CASSLNSGANVLTF.

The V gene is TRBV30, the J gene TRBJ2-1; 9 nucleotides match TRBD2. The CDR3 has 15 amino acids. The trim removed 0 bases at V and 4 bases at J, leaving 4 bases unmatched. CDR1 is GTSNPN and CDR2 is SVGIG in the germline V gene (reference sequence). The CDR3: CAWSVLAGEYNEQFF. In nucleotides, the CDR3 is TGTGCCTGGAGTGTACTAGCGGGCGAGTACAATGAGCAGTTCTTC.

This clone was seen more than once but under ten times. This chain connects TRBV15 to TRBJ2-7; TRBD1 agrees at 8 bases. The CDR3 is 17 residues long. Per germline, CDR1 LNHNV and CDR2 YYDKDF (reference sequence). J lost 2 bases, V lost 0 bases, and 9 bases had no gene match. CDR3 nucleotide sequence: TGTGCCACCAGCAGAGATCCATCGGACAGGGTTACCTACGAGCAGTACTTC. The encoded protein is CATSRDPSDRVTYEQYF.

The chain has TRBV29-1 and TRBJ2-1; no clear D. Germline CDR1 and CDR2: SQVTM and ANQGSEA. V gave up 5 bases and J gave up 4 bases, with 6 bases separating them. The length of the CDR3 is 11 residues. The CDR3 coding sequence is TGCAGCGTTCGAGAGTACAATGAGCAGTTCTTC. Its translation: CSVREYNEQFF.

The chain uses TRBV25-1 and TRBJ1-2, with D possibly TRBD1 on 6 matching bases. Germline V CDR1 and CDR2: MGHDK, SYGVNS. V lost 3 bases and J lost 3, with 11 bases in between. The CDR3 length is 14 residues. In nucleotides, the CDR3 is TGTGCCAGCAGTGATTTGAGGGGGGACTATGGCTACACCTTC. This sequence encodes CASSDLRGDYGYTF.

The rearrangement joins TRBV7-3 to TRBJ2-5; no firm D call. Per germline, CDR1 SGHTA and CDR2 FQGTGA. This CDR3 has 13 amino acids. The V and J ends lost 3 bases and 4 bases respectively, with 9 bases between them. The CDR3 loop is CASSFSNRETQYF. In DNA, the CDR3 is TGTGCCAGCAGCTTCAGTAACAGAGAGACCCAGTACTTC.

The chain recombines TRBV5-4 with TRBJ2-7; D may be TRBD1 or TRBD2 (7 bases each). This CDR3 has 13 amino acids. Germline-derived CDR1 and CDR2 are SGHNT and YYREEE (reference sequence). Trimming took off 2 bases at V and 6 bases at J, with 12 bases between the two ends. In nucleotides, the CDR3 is TGTGCCAGCAGCTTCGACAGGGAGGGCGAGCAGTACTTC. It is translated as CASSFDREGEQYF.

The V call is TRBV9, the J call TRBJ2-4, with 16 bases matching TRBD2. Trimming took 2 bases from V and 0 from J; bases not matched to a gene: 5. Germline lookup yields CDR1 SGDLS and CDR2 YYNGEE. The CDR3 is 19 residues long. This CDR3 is CASSVGTSGRALAKNIQYF. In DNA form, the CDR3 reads TGTGCCAGCAGCGTCGGGACTAGCGGGAGGGCCTTAGCCAAAAACATTCAGTACTTC.

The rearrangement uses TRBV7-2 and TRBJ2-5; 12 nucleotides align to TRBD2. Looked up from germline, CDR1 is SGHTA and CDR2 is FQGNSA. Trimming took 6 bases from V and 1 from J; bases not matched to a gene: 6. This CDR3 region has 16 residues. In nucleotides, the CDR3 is TGTGCCAGCAGTTCACAACTAGCGGGAGGCCAAGAGACCCAGTACTTC. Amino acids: CASSSQLAGGQETQYF.

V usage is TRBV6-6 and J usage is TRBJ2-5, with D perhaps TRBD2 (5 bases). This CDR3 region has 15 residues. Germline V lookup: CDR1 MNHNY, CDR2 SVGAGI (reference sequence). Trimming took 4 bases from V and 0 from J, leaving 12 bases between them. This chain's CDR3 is CASSFTRGYQETQYF. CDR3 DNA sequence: TGTGCCAGCAGTTTCACCCGAGGGTACCAAGAGACCCAGTACTTC.

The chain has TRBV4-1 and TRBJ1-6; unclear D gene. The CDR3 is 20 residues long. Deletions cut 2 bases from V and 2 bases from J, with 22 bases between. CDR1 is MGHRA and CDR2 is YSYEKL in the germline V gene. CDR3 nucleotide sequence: TGCGCCAGCAGCCAAAGTTCCTCCGGTCGGGCGAGTGCCTATAATTCACCCCTCCACTTT. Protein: CASSQSSSGRASAYNSPLHF.

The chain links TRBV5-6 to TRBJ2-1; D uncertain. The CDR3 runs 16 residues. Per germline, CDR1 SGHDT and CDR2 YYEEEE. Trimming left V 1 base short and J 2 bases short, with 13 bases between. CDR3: CASSLSTLRPYNEQFF. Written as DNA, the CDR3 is TGTGCCAGCAGCTTGTCAACCCTTAGACCCTACAATGAGCAGTTCTTC.

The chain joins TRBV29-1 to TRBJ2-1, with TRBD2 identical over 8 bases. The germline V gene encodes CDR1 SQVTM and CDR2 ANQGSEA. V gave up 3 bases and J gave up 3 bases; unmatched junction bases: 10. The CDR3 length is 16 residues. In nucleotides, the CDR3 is TGCAGCGTTGACGTGGCTAGCGGGTTAGTCTACAATGAGCAGTTCTTC. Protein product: CSVDVASGLVYNEQFF.

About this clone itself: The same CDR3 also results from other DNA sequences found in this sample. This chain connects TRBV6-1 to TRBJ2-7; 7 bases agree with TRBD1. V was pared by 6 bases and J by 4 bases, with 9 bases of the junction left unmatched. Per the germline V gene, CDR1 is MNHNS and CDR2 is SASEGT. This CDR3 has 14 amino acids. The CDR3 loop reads CASSPRQGWYEQYF. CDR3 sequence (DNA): TGTGCCAGCAGCCCTCGACAGGGTTGGTACGAGCAGTACTTC.

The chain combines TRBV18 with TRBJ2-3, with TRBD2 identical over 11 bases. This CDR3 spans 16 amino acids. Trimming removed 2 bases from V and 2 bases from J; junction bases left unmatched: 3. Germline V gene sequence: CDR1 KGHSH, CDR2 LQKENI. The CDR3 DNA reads TGTGCCAGCTCACCAGGGACTAGCGGTTACACAGATACGCAGTATTTT. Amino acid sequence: CASSPGTSGYTDTQYF.

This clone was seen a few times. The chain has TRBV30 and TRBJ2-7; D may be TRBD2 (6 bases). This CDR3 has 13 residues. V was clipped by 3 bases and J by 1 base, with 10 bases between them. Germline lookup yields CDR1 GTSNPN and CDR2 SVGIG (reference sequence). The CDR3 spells CAWRARGSYEQYF. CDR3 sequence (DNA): TGTGCCTGGAGGGCGCGGGGTTCCTACGAGCAGTACTTC.

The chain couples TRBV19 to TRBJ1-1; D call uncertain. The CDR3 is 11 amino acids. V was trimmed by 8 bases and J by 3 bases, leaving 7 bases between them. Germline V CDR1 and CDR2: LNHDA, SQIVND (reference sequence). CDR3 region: CASSWDTEAFF. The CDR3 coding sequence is TGTGCCAGTTCCTGGGACACTGAAGCTTTCTTT.

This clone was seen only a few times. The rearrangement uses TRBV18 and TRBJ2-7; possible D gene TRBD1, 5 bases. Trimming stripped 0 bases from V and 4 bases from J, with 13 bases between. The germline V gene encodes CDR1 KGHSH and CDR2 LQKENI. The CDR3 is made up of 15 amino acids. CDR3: CASSPPGRAQYEQYF. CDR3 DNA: TGTGCCAGCTCACCACCTGGCAGGGCGCAATACGAGCAGTACTTC.